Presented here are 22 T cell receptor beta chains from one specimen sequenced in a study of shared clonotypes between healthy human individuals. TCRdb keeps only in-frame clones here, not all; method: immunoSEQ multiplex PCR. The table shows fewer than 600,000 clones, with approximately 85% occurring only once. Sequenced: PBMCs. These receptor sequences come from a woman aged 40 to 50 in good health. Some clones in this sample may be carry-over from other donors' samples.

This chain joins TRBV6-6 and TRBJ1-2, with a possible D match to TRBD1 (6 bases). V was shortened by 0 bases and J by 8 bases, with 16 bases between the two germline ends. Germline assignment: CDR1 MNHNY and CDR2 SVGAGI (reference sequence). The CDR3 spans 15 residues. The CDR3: CASSYSMSGAVGYTF. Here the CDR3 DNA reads TGTGCCAGCAGTTACTCGATGTCAGGGGCGGTCGGCTACACCTTC.

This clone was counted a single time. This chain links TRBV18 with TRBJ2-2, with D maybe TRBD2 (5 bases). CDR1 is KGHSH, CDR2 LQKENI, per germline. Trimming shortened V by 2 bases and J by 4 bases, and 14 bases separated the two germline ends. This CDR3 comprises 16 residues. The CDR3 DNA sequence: TGTGCCAGCTCACCATACCGGGAATCTGGCACCGGGGAGCTGTTTTTT. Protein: CASSPYRESGTGELFF.

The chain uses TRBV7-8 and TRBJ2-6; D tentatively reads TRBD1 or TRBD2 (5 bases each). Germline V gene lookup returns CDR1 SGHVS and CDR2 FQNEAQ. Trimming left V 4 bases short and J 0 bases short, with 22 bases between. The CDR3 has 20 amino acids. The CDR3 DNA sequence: TGTGCCAGCAGCTCCCTTGCGAATTCCGGGACCCTCTCTGGGGCCAACGTCCTGACTTTC. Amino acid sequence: CASSSLANSGTLSGANVLTF.

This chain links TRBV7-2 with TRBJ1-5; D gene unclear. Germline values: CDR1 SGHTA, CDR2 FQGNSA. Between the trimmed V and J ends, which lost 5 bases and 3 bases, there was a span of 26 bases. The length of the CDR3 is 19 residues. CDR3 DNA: TGTGCCAGCAGCGCGCGCCCGGCCCCCGGACCCGATTACAATCAGCCCCAGCATTTT. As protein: CASSARPAPGPDYNQPQHF.

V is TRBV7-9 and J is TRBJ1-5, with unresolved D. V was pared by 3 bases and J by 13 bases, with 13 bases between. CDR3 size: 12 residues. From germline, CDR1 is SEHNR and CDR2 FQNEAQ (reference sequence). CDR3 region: CASSFDSGVQHF. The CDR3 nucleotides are TGTGCCAGCAGCTTTGATTCTGGAGTACAGCATTTT.

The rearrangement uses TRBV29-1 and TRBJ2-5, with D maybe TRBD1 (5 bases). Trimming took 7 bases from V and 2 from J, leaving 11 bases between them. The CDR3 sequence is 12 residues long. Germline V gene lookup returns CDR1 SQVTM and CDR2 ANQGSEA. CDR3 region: CSASTGQETQYF. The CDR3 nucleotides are TGCAGCGCCTCCACAGGACAAGAGACCCAGTACTTC.

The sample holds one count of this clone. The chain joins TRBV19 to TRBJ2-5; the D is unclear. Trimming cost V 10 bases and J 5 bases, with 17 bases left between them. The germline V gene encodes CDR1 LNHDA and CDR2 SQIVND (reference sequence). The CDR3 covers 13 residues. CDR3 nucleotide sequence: TGTGCCACCGAGGATGGCTACCGGGAGACCCAGTACTTC. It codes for CATEDGYRETQYF.

CDR3 DNA: TGTGCCATCAGCGGACTAGCCTGGAATGAGCAGTTCTTC. Its protein is CAISGLAWNEQFF. V gene TRBV10-3 combines with J gene TRBJ2-1, with 8 positions matching TRBD2. The CDR3 extends over 13 amino acids. V lost 6 bases, J lost 7 bases, and 5 bases stayed unmatched. Per the germline V gene, CDR1 is ENHRY and CDR2 is SYGVKD.

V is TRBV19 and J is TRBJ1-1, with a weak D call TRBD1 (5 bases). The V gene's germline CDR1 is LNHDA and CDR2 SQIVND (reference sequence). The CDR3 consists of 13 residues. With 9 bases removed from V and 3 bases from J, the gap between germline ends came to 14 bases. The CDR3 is CASLRSGHTEAFF. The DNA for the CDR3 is TGTGCCAGCCTAAGATCAGGGCACACTGAAGCTTTCTTT.

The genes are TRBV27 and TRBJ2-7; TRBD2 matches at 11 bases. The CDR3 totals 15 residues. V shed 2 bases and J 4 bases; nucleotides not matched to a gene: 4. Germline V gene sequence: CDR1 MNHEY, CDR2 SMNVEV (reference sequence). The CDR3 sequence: CASSLETSGKYEQYF. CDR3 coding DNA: TGTGCCAGCAGTTTAGAGACTAGCGGGAAGTACGAGCAGTACTTC.

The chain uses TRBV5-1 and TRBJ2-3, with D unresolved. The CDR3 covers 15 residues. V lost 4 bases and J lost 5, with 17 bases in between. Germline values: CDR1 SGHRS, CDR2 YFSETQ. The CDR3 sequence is CASSPPGSPKDTQYF. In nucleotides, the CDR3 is TGCGCCAGCAGCCCGCCGGGCAGTCCCAAAGATACGCAGTATTTT.

The CDR3 reads CASSSGQFSNQPQHF. CDR3 coding DNA: TGTGCCAGCAGTTCGGGACAGTTTAGCAATCAGCCCCAGCATTTT. This chain links TRBV27 with TRBJ1-5; TRBD1 matches 7 bases. CDR1 is MNHEY, CDR2 SMNVEV, per germline (reference sequence). This CDR3 contains 15 residues. The V and J ends lost 4 bases and 0 bases, in that order; junction bases with no gene match: 3.

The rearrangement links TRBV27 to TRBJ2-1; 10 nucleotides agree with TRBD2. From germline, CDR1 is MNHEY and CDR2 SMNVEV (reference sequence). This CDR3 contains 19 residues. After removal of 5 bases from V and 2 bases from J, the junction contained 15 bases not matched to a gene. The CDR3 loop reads CASSNPGLANKGTYNEQFF. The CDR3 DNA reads TGTGCCAGCAGTAATCCGGGACTAGCGAACAAAGGGACCTACAATGAGCAGTTCTTC.

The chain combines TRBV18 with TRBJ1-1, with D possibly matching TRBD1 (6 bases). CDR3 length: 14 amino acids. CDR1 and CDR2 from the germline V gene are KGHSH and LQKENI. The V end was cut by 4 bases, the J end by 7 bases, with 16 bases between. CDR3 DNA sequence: TGTGCCAGCTCACGCATAGGGGGTTCGGATGAAGCTTTCTTT. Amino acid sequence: CASSRIGGSDEAFF.

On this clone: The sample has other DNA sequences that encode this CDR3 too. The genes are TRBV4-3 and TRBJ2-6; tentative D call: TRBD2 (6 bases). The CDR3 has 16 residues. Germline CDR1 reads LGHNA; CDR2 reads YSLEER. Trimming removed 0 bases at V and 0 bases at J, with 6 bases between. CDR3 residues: CASSQDGSSGANVLTF. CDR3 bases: TGCGCCAGCAGCCAAGACGGGAGCTCTGGGGCCAACGTCCTGACTTTC.

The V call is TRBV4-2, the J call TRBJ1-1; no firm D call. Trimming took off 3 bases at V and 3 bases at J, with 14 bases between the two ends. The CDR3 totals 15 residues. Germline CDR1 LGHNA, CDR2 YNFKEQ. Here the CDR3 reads CASSHPVRRDTEAFF. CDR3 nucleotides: TGTGCCAGCAGCCACCCCGTGAGGAGGGACACTGAAGCTTTCTTT.

This CDR3 reads CASSTSGSSEQYF. CDR3 in DNA: TGTGCCAGCAGTACTAGCGGGAGCTCCGAGCAGTACTTC. The chain has TRBV27 and TRBJ2-7; 11 positions agree with TRBD2. Germline lookup yields CDR1 MNHEY and CDR2 SMNVEV (reference sequence). This CDR3 is 13 amino acids long. V lost 5 bases to trimming and J lost 6 bases; unmatched junction nucleotides: 3.

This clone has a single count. CDR3 sequence (DNA): TGTGCCAGCAGTTTTCGGACTAGCGGGAGTAGGTACAATGAGCAGTTCTTC. It specifies CASSFRTSGSRYNEQFF. This sequence joins TRBV27 and TRBJ2-1; TRBD2 aligns across 13 bases. J was trimmed by 4 bases and V by 3 bases; bases with no gene match: 6. CDR1 is MNHEY and CDR2 is SMNVEV in the germline V gene (reference sequence). The CDR3 is 17 residues long.

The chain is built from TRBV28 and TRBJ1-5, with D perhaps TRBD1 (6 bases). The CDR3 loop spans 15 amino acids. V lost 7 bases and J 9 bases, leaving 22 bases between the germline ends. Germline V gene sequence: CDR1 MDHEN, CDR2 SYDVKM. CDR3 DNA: TGTGCCAGCATTCCCATGGGGGCCGGCGGAGGGCCCCAGCATTTT. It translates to CASIPMGAGGGPQHF.

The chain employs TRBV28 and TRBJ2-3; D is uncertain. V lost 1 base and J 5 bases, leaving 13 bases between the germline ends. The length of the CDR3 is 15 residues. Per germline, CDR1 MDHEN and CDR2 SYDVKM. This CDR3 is CASSLSRQGRDTQYF. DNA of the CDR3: TGTGCCAGCAGTTTATCCCGCCAAGGACGAGATACGCAGTATTTT.

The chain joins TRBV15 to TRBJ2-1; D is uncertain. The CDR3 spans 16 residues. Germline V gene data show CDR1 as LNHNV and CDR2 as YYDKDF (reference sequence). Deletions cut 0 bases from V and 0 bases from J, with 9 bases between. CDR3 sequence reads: CATSREGIYSYNEQFF. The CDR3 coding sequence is TGTGCCACCAGCAGAGAGGGCATATACTCCTACAATGAGCAGTTCTTC.

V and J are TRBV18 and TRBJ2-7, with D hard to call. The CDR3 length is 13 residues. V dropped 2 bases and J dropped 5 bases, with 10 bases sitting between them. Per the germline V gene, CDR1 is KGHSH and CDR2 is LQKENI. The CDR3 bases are TGTGCCAGCTCACCAACAACTCGCGACGAGCAGTACTTC. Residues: CASSPTTRDEQYF.